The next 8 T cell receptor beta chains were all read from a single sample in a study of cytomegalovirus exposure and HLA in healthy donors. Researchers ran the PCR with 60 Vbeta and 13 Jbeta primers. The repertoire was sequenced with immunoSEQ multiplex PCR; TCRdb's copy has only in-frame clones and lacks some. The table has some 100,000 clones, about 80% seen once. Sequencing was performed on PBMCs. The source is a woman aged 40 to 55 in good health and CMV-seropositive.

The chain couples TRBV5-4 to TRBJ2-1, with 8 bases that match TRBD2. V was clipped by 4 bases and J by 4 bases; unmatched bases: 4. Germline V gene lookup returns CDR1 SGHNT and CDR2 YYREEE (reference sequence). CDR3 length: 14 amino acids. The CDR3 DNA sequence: TGTGCCAGCAGCCTGGGACTAGTATACAATGAGCAGTTCTTC. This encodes CASSLGLVYNEQFF.

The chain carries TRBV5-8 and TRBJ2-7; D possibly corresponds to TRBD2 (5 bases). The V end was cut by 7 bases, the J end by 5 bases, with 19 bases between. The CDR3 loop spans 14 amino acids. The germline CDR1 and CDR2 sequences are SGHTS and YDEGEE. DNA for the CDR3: TGTGCCAGCGCCCGGGGAACAGTAGCTAACGAGCAGTACTTC. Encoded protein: CASARGTVANEQYF.

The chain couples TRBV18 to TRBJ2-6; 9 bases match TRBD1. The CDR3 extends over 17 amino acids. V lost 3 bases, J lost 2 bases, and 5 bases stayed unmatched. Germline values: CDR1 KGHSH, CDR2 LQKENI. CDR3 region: CASSPGQGPTGANVLTF. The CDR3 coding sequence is TGTGCCAGCTCACCGGGACAGGGTCCCACTGGGGCCAACGTCCTGACTTTC.

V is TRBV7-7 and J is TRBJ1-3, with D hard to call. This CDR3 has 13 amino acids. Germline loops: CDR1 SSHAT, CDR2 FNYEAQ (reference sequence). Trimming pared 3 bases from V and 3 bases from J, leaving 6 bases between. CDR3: CASSLAGGNTIYF. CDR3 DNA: TGTGCCAGCAGCTTGGCTGGTGGAAACACCATATATTTT.

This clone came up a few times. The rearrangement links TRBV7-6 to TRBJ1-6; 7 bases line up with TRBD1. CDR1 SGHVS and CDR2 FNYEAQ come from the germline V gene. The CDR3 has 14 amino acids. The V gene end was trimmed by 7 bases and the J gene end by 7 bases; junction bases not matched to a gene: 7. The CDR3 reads CASTEGARNSPLHF. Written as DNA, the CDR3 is TGTGCCAGCACCGAGGGGGCCAGAAATTCACCCCTCCACTTT.

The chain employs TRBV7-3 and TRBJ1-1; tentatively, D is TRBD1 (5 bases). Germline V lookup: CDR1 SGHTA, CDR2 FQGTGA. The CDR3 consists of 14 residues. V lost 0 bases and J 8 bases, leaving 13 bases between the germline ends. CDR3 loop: CASSLTFGGTEAFF. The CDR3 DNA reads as TGTGCCAGCAGCTTAACGTTTGGGGGGACCGAAGCTTTCTTT.

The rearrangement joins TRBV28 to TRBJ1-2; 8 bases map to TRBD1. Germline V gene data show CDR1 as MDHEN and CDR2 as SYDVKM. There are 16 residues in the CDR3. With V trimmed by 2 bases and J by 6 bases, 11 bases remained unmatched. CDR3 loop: CASSLRRGRGKHGYTF. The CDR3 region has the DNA TGTGCCAGCAGTTTACGCAGGGGGCGGGGGAAACATGGCTACACCTTC.

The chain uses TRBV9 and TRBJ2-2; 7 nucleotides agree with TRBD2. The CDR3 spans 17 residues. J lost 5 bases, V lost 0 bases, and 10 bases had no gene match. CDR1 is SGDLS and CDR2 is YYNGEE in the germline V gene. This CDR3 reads CASSVAGRRRGTGELFF. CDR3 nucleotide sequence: TGTGCCAGCAGCGTAGCTGGTCGCAGGCGGGGGACCGGGGAGCTGTTTTTT.